This TCR beta chain was captured in a study of blood T cell repertoires in COVID-19. Clones were sequenced by immunoSEQ multiplex PCR, and TCRdb holds only the in-frame ones, with some missing. The data show 150,000 to 200,000 clones, roughly 86% seen once. V shed 6 bases and J 7 bases; nucleotides not matched to a gene: 7. The V gene's germline CDR1 is SNHLY and CDR2 FYNNEI. This CDR3 is 13 amino acids long. The sample comprised peripheral blood. This clonotype was sampled from a woman at least 80 years old in a cohort sampled during active or convalescent COVID-19. The J gene is TRBJ1-2, the V gene TRBV2; 8 nucleotides match TRBD1. The CDR3 nucleotides are TGTGCCAGCAGGGAAAGGACAGGGTTTGGCTACACCTTC. This codes for CASRERTGFGYTF.